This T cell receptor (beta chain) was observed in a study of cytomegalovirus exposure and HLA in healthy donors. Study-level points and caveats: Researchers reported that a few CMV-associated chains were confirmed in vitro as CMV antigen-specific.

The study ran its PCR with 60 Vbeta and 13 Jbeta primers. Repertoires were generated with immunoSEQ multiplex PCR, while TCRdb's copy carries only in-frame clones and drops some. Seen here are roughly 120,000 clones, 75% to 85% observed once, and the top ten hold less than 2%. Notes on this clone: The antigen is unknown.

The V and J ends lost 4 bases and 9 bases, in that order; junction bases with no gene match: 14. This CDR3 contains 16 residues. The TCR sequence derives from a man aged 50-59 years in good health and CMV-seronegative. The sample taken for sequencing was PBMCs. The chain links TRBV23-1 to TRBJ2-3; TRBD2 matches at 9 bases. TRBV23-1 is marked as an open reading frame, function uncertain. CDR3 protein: CASSLPRGAGTSTQYF. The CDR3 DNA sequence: TGCGCCAGCAGTCTCCCCAGGGGTGCCGGGACTAGCACGCAGTATTTT.